This T cell receptor (beta chain) was documented in a study of blood T cell repertoires in COVID-19. Sequenced by immunoSEQ multiplex PCR; TCRdb stores in-frame clones only, minus some. The sample consists of 98,000 or so clones, about 87% of them appearing once. The CDR3 spans 14 residues. Per germline, CDR1 KGHSH and CDR2 LQKENI. V lost 6 bases and J lost 2, with 13 bases in between. This clone turned up a few times. The sequenced material came from peripheral blood. The origin of this receptor is a man aged 45-65 years with acute or convalescent COVID-19. The rearrangement uses TRBV18 and TRBJ1-2, with a possible D match to TRBD1 (5 bases). The CDR3: CASSDQGGNYGYTF. The CDR3 coding sequence is TGTGCCAGCTCGGATCAGGGAGGGAACTATGGCTACACCTTC.